This entry lists 8 T cell receptor beta chains sequenced from one sample in a study of cytomegalovirus exposure and HLA in healthy donors. PCR amplification relied on 60 Vbeta primers (plus 13 Jbeta primers). Sequencing used immunoSEQ multiplex PCR; TCRdb keeps in-frame clones, though not all of them. The data show 130,000 to 150,000 clones, 80% seen once. The specimen was PBMCs. Receptors were obtained from a man between 25 and 39 years old in good health and CMV-seronegative.

This clone was picked up one time. V is TRBV6-5 and J is TRBJ1-2; TRBD1 might be the D (6 bases). The CDR3 has 15 residues. With 4 bases removed from V and 4 bases from J, the gap between germline ends came to 16 bases. CDR1 is MNHEY and CDR2 is SVGAGI in the germline V gene. The CDR3 nucleotides read TGTGCCAGCAGTTCCTACAGGGCCGGAACCTATGGCTACACCTTC. Protein: CASSSYRAGTYGYTF.

The sample holds a few counts of this clone. The J gene is TRBJ1-2, the V gene TRBV6-5; D unresolved. In germline, CDR1 is MNHEY, CDR2 SVGAGI. The ends were cut back, 5 bases at V and 8 bases at J, with 15 bases in the middle. The CDR3 has 13 amino acids. The CDR3 protein is CASSLSTSGGYTF. CDR3 DNA: TGTGCCAGCAGTCTATCGACGTCGGGGGGCTACACCTTC.

V is TRBV7-6 and J is TRBJ2-7; D is perhaps TRBD2 (6 bases). Trimming left V 5 bases short and J 0 bases short, with 17 bases between. Germline CDR1 is SGHVS and CDR2 is FNYEAQ. This CDR3 is built from 16 residues. CDR3: CASSALGGLSSYEQYF. CDR3 DNA sequence: TGTGCCAGCAGCGCTCTAGGCGGACTAAGCTCCTACGAGCAGTACTTC.

In regard to this clone: One end of the junction varies from germline; a read error may be responsible. The chain joins TRBV10-2 to TRBJ1-1; possible D gene TRBD1, 6 bases. CDR1 is WSHSY and CDR2 is SAAADI in the germline V gene. The CDR3 sequence is 15 residues long. The CDR3 nucleotides read TGCGCCAGCAATGAGAAGGGGGACGCGAACACTGAAGCTTTCTTT. Translation gives CASNEKGDANTEAFF.

The genes are TRBV7-7 and TRBJ1-4, with D maybe TRBD1 (6 bases). Per germline, CDR1 SSHAT and CDR2 FNYEAQ (reference sequence). The CDR3 contains 15 residues. The ends were cut back, 5 bases at V and 3 bases at J, with 13 bases in the middle. The DNA for the CDR3 is TGTGCCAGCAGCCCTACCAGGGGACCTAATGAAAAACTGTTTTTT. Its translation: CASSPTRGPNEKLFF. Looking up the rest from reference TRBV7-7 and TRBJ1-4 gives the full variable domain: GAGVSQSPRYKVTKRGQDVTLRCDPISSHATLYWYQQALGQGPEFLTYFNYEAQPDKSGLPSDRFSAERPEGSISTLTIQRTEQRDSAMYRCASSPTRGPNEKLFFGSGTQLSVL.

The gene calls are TRBV4-1 and TRBJ1-1; weak D call: TRBD1 (6 bases). Germline lookup yields CDR1 MGHRA and CDR2 YSYEKL. This CDR3 is 15 amino acids long. V was cut by 1 base and J by 8 bases, with 17 bases left in between. The CDR3 loop reads CASSQAGAGDGEAFF. The CDR3 DNA reads TGCGCCAGCAGCCAAGCAGGAGCAGGGGACGGAGAAGCTTTCTTT.

V gene TRBV4-1 combines with J gene TRBJ2-1, with 7 bases fitting TRBD1. The J segment lost 0 bases and the V segment lost 1 base, leaving 12 bases of the junction unmatched. Germline V gene lookup returns CDR1 MGHRA and CDR2 YSYEKL. This CDR3 contains 19 residues. The CDR3 is CASSQGFKGATNSYNEQFF. CDR3 in DNA: TGCGCCAGCAGCCAAGGGTTCAAGGGGGCGACCAACTCCTACAATGAGCAGTTCTTC.

The chain combines TRBV10-1 with TRBJ1-1; 7 bases match TRBD1. V was clipped by 1 base and J by 4 bases; unmatched bases: 15. The CDR3 has 18 amino acids. Germline values: CDR1 WNHNN, CDR2 SYGVQD (reference sequence). The CDR3 sequence: CASSEFPFEGARGTEAFF. In DNA form, the CDR3 reads TGCGCCAGCAGTGAGTTCCCCTTTGAGGGGGCGCGGGGCACTGAAGCTTTCTTT.